This T cell receptor (beta chain) was profiled in a study of control samples from healthy donors and cancer patients. The CDR3 loop spans 15 amino acids. Trimming removed 1 base at V and 7 bases at J, with 17 bases between. Germline assignment: CDR1 PRHDT and CDR2 FYEKMQ (reference sequence). Method: immunoSEQ multiplex PCR; TCRdb's copy keeps in-frame clones and lacks some. The sample lists 150,000 to 200,000 clones, about 91% occurring once. Sequenced: blood. The gene calls are TRBV13 and TRBJ2-7; a weak D match, TRBD1 (6 bases). The clonotype originates from a middle-aged woman in good health. The CDR3 DNA reads TGTGCCAGCAGCTTAGAATGGCCACCAAGGGGGGAGCAGTACTTC. This translates into CASSLEWPPRGEQYF.